The 14 T cell receptor beta chains reported below all come from one sample, sequenced in a study of T cell repertoires in cytomegalovirus infection. Each CDR3 protein is one row after TCRdb ran MiXCR on the reads. The sample carries hundreds of thousands of distinct CDR3 sequences, around 30% recorded once. Their antigens are not known. The sequenced sample was cultured PBMCs, obtained from culture after CMV antigen stimulation. These TCRs come from a human donor in good health (CMV status not recorded). Some clones in this sample may be carry-over from other donors' samples.

There are a few counts of this clonotype. The V call is TRBV6-1, the J call TRBJ2-3; a possible D gene is TRBD1 (5 bases). Germline V lookup: CDR1 MNHNS, CDR2 SASEGT. Trimming cost V 10 bases and J 4 bases, with 15 bases left between them. The CDR3 totals 13 residues. CDR3 DNA: TGTGCCACGGACAACCATGCCCCAGATACGCAGTATTTT. Its translation: CATDNHAPDTQYF.

The chain carries TRBV7-9 and TRBJ2-1, with D perhaps TRBD1 (6 bases). This CDR3 has 15 residues. Germline CDR1 reads SEHNR; CDR2 reads FQNEAQ (reference sequence). Deletions cut 5 bases from V and 7 bases from J, with 18 bases between. The CDR3 bases are TGTGCCAGCAGCCGGAAGGACAGTTCAGCGAATGAGCAGTTCTTC. Its protein is CASSRKDSSANEQFF.

The chain is built from TRBV27 and TRBJ2-7, with TRBD1 matching over 8 bases. Looked up from germline, CDR1 is MNHEY and CDR2 is SMNVEV (reference sequence). V shed 7 bases, J shed 5 bases, and the junction held 10 bases outside the gene matches. CDR3 length: 14 amino acids. The CDR3 loop is CASNAAGQVNEQYF. CDR3 in DNA: TGTGCCAGCAACGCGGCGGGACAGGTGAACGAGCAGTACTTC.

This clonotype was found a few times. This chain joins TRBV6-2 or TRBV6-3 and TRBJ2-1, with D perhaps matching TRBD2 (5 bases). Per the germline V gene, CDR1 is MNHEY and CDR2 is SVGEGT. This CDR3 has 14 residues. V shed 7 bases and J shed 10 bases, with 20 bases lying between them. The CDR3, as DNA: TGTGCCAGCACCGCCCTGGAGGTAGCTCGGGAGCAGTTCTTC. Translation: CASTALEVAREQFF.

The chain has TRBV12-3 or TRBV12-4 and TRBJ2-3, with no clear D. Trimming cost V 6 bases and J 6 bases, with 16 bases left between them. The CDR3 has 14 residues. The CDR3 coding sequence is TGTGCCAGCAGCCGAGGTCCTGATTGGGATACGCAGTATTTT. Translation gives CASSRGPDWDTQYF.

This rearrangement joins TRBV6-2 or TRBV6-3 to TRBJ2-7, with 7 bases aligning to TRBD1. Germline loops: CDR1 MNHEY, CDR2 SVGEGT. The CDR3 loop spans 14 amino acids. The V segment lost 7 bases and the J segment 3 bases; nucleotides outside the gene matches: 9. As DNA, the CDR3 is TGTGCCAGCATCAAGGGACAGTCAAGCTACGAGCAGTACTTC. Its protein product is CASIKGQSSYEQYF.

In nucleotides, the CDR3 is TGTGCCAGTAATACCCCCAGGGAACTCTATGGCTACACCTTC. It translates to CASNTPRELYGYTF. The J gene is TRBJ1-2, the V gene TRBV19, with D possibly matching TRBD1 (5 bases). From germline, CDR1 is LNHDA and CDR2 SQIVND (reference sequence). Between the trimmed V and J ends, which lost 7 bases and 4 bases, there was a span of 16 bases. The CDR3 contains 14 residues. Full variable domain (outside the CDR3, taken from reference TRBV19 and TRBJ1-2): DGGITQSPKYLFRKEGQNVTLSCEQNLNHDAMYWYRQDPGQGLRLIYYSQIVNDFQKGDIAEGYSVSREKKESFPLTVTSAQKNPTAFYLCASNTPRELYGYTFGSGTRLTVV.

The V call is TRBV20-1, the J call TRBJ2-7, with 10 bases identical to TRBD2. The CDR3 consists of 12 residues. V lost 7 bases and J lost 3; bases outside the gene matches: 3. In germline, CDR1 is DFQATT, CDR2 SNEGSKA (reference sequence). The CDR3 loop reads CSGLAGGYEQYF. In DNA, the CDR3 is TGCAGTGGACTAGCGGGCGGCTACGAGCAGTACTTC.

This chain uses TRBV19 with TRBJ2-1; possibly TRBD1 for D (5 bases). CDR3 length: 15 amino acids. V was cut by 8 bases and J by 0 bases, with 14 bases left in between. In germline, CDR1 is LNHDA, CDR2 SQIVND (reference sequence). The CDR3 region is CASQEGASSYNEQFF. The CDR3 nucleotides read TGTGCCAGTCAGGAAGGGGCGAGCTCCTACAATGAGCAGTTCTTC. The entire variable domain, with the rest obtained from reference TRBV19 and TRBJ2-1, is as follows: DGGITQSPKYLFRKEGQNVTLSCEQNLNHDAMYWYRQDPGQGLRLIYYSQIVNDFQKGDIAEGYSVSREKKESFPLTVTSAQKNPTAFYLCASQEGASSYNEQFFGPGTRLTVL.

This chain links TRBV2 with TRBJ2-7; no definite D call. V lost 3 bases, J lost 3 bases, and 12 bases lay in between. Germline CDR1 reads SNHLY; CDR2 reads FYNNEI. This CDR3 region has 14 residues. CDR3 amino acids: CASSDFEPHYEQYF. The CDR3 DNA is TGTGCCAGCAGTGATTTTGAACCTCACTACGAGCAGTACTTC.

This clonotype came up many times. The chain joins TRBV11-2 to TRBJ1-2; perhaps TRBD1 as D (5 bases). The CDR3 is made up of 11 amino acids. V was trimmed by 10 bases and J by 2 bases, leaving 8 bases between them. Germline V lookup: CDR1 SGHAT, CDR2 FQNNGV. Here the CDR3 DNA reads TGTGCCACCCGACAGAACTATGGCTACACCTTC. Protein: CATRQNYGYTF.

This sequence joins TRBV20-1 and TRBJ2-7, with 8 bases identical to TRBD2. CDR3 size: 14 residues. V was clipped by 6 bases and J by 3 bases; unmatched bases: 10. Germline V lookup: CDR1 DFQATT, CDR2 SNEGSKA (reference sequence). The CDR3 protein is CSAGKGLGHYEQYF. The CDR3 DNA reads TGCAGTGCCGGAAAGGGACTAGGTCACTACGAGCAGTACTTC.

The rearrangement joins TRBV14 to TRBJ2-7; tentative D call: TRBD2 (6 bases). Germline V lookup: CDR1 SGHDN, CDR2 FVKESK. CDR3 length equals 18 residues. With 0 bases removed from V and 0 bases from J, the gap between germline ends came to 18 bases. The CDR3 loop reads CASSQEAVEGGNSYEQYF. The CDR3 DNA reads as TGTGCCAGCAGCCAAGAAGCGGTTGAAGGCGGGAACTCCTACGAGCAGTACTTC.

There are many counts of this clonotype. The chain uses TRBV7-2 and TRBJ1-1; D is undetermined. Germline V gene lookup returns CDR1 SGHTA and CDR2 FQGNSA. Trimming cost V 1 base and J 9 bases, with 21 bases left between them. The CDR3 has 16 amino acids. DNA of the CDR3: TGTGCCAGCAGCTTAGTCGGGCCGGGAACCCTCGGAAAAGCTTTCTTT. It encodes CASSLVGPGTLGKAFF.